Each of the 25 T cell receptor beta chains below was sequenced from the same sample in a study of blood T cell repertoires in COVID-19. Clones were sequenced by immunoSEQ multiplex PCR, and TCRdb holds only the in-frame ones, with some missing. The data contain 150,000 to 200,000 clones, just under 90% of them singletons. The sequencing sample was made of peripheral blood. The receptors were gathered from an older woman with COVID-19, enrolled during active disease.

The chain uses TRBV27 and TRBJ2-3; perhaps TRBD1 as D (8 bases). Per the germline V gene, CDR1 is MNHEY and CDR2 is SMNVEV (reference sequence). The length of the CDR3 is 15 residues. V lost 5 bases and J lost 2, with 14 bases in between. CDR3 in amino acids: CASSRQGRDTDTQYF. CDR3 sequence (DNA): TGTGCCAGCAGTCGACAGGGGAGGGACACAGATACGCAGTATTTT.

This chain links TRBV13 with TRBJ2-5, with 7 bases aligning to TRBD2. J gave up 1 base and V 7 bases, and 15 bases lay outside the gene matches. CDR3 length equals 17 residues. The germline CDR1 and CDR2 sequences are PRHDT and FYEKMQ (reference sequence). CDR3 protein: CASNRIWAGAFQETQYF. The DNA of the CDR3 is TGTGCCAGCAACCGAATCTGGGCGGGAGCGTTCCAAGAGACCCAGTACTTC. Drawing the rest from reference TRBV13 and TRBJ2-5, the complete variable domain is AAGVIQSPRHLIKEKRETATLKCYPIPRHDTVYWYQQGPGQDPQFLISFYEKMQSDKGSIPDRFSAQQFSDYHSELNMSSLELGDSALYFCASNRIWAGAFQETQYFGPGTRLLVL.

This chain uses TRBV6-2 or TRBV6-3 with TRBJ2-5; TRBD2 matches at 7 bases. The CDR3 has 15 residues. V shed 2 bases and J 2 bases; nucleotides not matched to a gene: 5. The germline gives CDR1 MNHEY, CDR2 SVGEGT. The CDR3 DNA is TGTGCCAGCAGTTACGCTAGCGGTAGTCAAGAGACCCAGTACTTC. It specifies CASSYASGSQETQYF.

This chain connects TRBV5-4 to TRBJ2-7; D unclear. The germline gives CDR1 SGHNT, CDR2 YYREEE (reference sequence). V lost 1 base to trimming and J lost 3 bases, with 11 bases between them. CDR3 length: 14 residues. The CDR3 sequence is CASSLNGEFYEQYF. In DNA, the CDR3 is TGTGCCAGCAGCTTGAACGGAGAGTTCTACGAGCAGTACTTC.

V usage is TRBV4-3 and J usage is TRBJ2-1; perhaps TRBD2 as D (5 bases). The CDR3 contains 14 residues. Germline CDR1 and CDR2: LGHNA and YSLEER. V lost 6 bases to trimming and J lost 6 bases, with 15 bases between them. The CDR3 nucleotides are TGCGCCAGCAGTCTACGGGATCAGTCCAATGAGCAGTTCTTC. Its protein product is CASSLRDQSNEQFF.

The chain recombines TRBV5-1 with TRBJ2-1; 10 bases align to TRBD2. This CDR3 has 15 amino acids. Trimming cost V 1 base and J 5 bases; bases outside gene matches: 3. Per germline, CDR1 SGHRS and CDR2 YFSETQ. CDR3 sequence (DNA): TGCGCCAGCAGCTTGTCTAGCGGGAGCCACAATGAGCAGTTCTTC. Amino acid sequence: CASSLSSGSHNEQFF.

J is TRBJ2-7 and V is TRBV2; 9 bases match TRBD2. CDR1 and CDR2 from the germline V gene are SNHLY and FYNNEI. The CDR3 runs 15 residues. Trimming removed 7 bases from V and 9 bases from J; junction bases left unmatched: 16. The CDR3 DNA sequence: TGTGCCAGCAAAGGGACTAGCCTAAACTTTAGGGGGCAGTACTTC. It is translated as CASKGTSLNFRGQYF. The whole variable domain, filled in from reference TRBV2 and TRBJ2-7, reads EPEVTQTPSHQVTQMGQEVILRCVPISNHLYFYWYRQILGQKVEFLVSFYNNEISEKSEIFDDQFSVERPDGSNFTLKIRSTKLEDSAMYFCASKGTSLNFRGQYFGPGTRLTVT.

The genes are TRBV19 and TRBJ1-6; no clear D gene. CDR1 and CDR2 (germline): LNHDA, SQIVND (reference sequence). CDR3 length: 13 residues. V gave up 5 bases and J gave up 7 bases, with 9 bases separating them. CDR3 sequence reads: CASSVTRNSPLHF. In nucleotides, the CDR3 is TGTGCCAGTAGTGTAACGAGGAATTCACCCCTCCACTTT. Filled out from reference TRBV19 and TRBJ1-6, the complete variable domain reads DGGITQSPKYLFRKEGQNVTLSCEQNLNHDAMYWYRQDPGQGLRLIYYSQIVNDFQKGDIAEGYSVSREKKESFPLTVTSAQKNPTAFYLCASSVTRNSPLHFGNGTRLTVT.

The rearrangement joins TRBV5-1 to TRBJ2-3; D not resolved. Trimming removed 3 bases from V and 3 bases from J, with 5 bases in between. CDR3 length equals 12 residues. Per the germline V gene, CDR1 is SGHRS and CDR2 is YFSETQ. Here the CDR3 DNA reads TGCGCCAGCAGCTCTGTGACAGATACGCAGTATTTT. This codes for CASSSVTDTQYF.

V gene TRBV10-3 combines with J gene TRBJ1-5; 8 positions agree with TRBD1. Looked up from germline, CDR1 is ENHRY and CDR2 is SYGVKD. Germline trimming cut 3 bases from V and 5 bases from J; bases unmatched to any gene: 3. The CDR3 is 14 residues long. The CDR3 sequence is CAISEQGQDQPQHF. In nucleotides, the CDR3 is TGTGCCATCAGTGAACAGGGACAGGATCAGCCCCAGCATTTT.

The CDR3 loop is CASRTSGIQETQYF. In DNA form, the CDR3 reads TGTGCCAGCCGGACTAGCGGTATACAAGAGACCCAGTACTTC. The genes are TRBV28 and TRBJ2-5; 10 nucleotides agree with TRBD2. The trim removed 8 bases at V and 2 bases at J, leaving 5 bases unmatched. From germline, CDR1 is MDHEN and CDR2 SYDVKM. The CDR3 is 14 residues long.

About this clone: At one end, the junction sequence differs from germline, possibly due to a read error. The chain couples TRBV11-3 to TRBJ2-2; no reliable D call. This CDR3 region has 16 residues. From germline, CDR1 is SGHNT and CDR2 YENEEA. As DNA, the CDR3 is TGTGCCAGCAGCTTATATAGTATCGACAACAGCGGGGAGCTGTTTTTT. As protein: CASSLYSIDNSGELFF.

This chain joins TRBV9 and TRBJ1-1; TRBD1 aligns across 10 bases. This CDR3 has 18 amino acids. In germline, CDR1 is SGDLS, CDR2 YYNGEE. Trimming removed 0 bases from V and 4 bases from J; junction bases left unmatched: 12. The CDR3 spells CASSVEGPTGGFGTEAFF. In DNA, the CDR3 is TGTGCCAGCAGCGTAGAAGGTCCGACAGGGGGCTTCGGCACTGAAGCTTTCTTT.

The sample holds a few counts of this clone. The chain uses TRBV4-1 and TRBJ1-1; 7 nucleotides match TRBD1. CDR1 is MGHRA, CDR2 YSYEKL, per germline. Losses at the gene ends were 10 bases for V and 1 base for J; bases not matched to a gene: 6. The CDR3 has 13 residues. Here the CDR3 DNA reads TGCGCCACGAGACAGGGTGCGAACACTGAAGCTTTCTTT. Amino acids: CATRQGANTEAFF.

This clone appeared a few times. The V and J genes are TRBV27 and TRBJ2-5, with D hard to call. The V end was cut by 0 bases, the J end by 5 bases, with 7 bases between. The CDR3 covers 13 residues. Per germline, CDR1 MNHEY and CDR2 SMNVEV (reference sequence). CDR3 protein: CASSLSGFETQYF. In nucleotides, the CDR3 is TGTGCCAGCAGTTTATCCGGGTTTGAGACCCAGTACTTC.

The V and J genes are TRBV6-5 and TRBJ1-5, with D perhaps TRBD1 (6 bases). There are 16 residues in the CDR3. Germline V gene sequence: CDR1 MNHEY, CDR2 SVGAGI. Deletions cut 0 bases from V and 1 base from J, with 10 bases between. CDR3 sequence (DNA): TGTGCCAGCAGTTACTCGGGAGGGGGGAGCAATCAGCCCCAGCATTTT. This gives the protein CASSYSGGGSNQPQHF.

The rearrangement joins TRBV7-2 to TRBJ2-7; 12 bases map to TRBD1. Germline V gives CDR1 SGHTA, CDR2 FQGNSA. Trimming took 4 bases from V and 7 from J; bases not matched to a gene: 5. This CDR3 has 14 amino acids. CDR3 DNA: TGTGCCAGCAGCTCGGGACAGGGGGCTTTGGAGCAGTACTTC. Translation: CASSSGQGALEQYF.

The rearrangement joins TRBV28 to TRBJ1-2; D is perhaps TRBD1 (5 bases). With 6 bases removed from V and 7 bases from J, the gap between germline ends came to 15 bases. CDR3 length: 13 residues. Germline V gives CDR1 MDHEN, CDR2 SYDVKM. The CDR3 reads CASRIALGGGYTF. The CDR3 DNA reads as TGTGCCAGCAGGATCGCGTTGGGGGGTGGCTACACCTTC.

This clone has a single count. The CDR3 DNA is TGTGCCAGCAGCTACGAGGACAGGGCCCTCCACTTT. It encodes CASSYEDRALHF. The chain recombines TRBV7-9 with TRBJ1-6; 8 positions agree with TRBD1. In germline, CDR1 is SEHNR, CDR2 FQNEAQ (reference sequence). The CDR3 extends over 12 amino acids. The J segment lost 14 bases and the V segment lost 4 bases, leaving 4 bases of the junction unmatched.

This chain links TRBV28 with TRBJ2-3, with 11 bases lining up with TRBD2. The CDR3 covers 16 residues. V gave up 2 bases and J gave up 1 base; unmatched junction bases: 2. Germline CDR1 reads MDHEN; CDR2 reads SYDVKM. CDR3 protein: CASSLGTSGRTDTQYF. The CDR3 nucleotides are TGTGCCAGCAGTTTAGGGACTAGCGGCCGCACAGATACGCAGTATTTT.

V gene TRBV6-6 combines with J gene TRBJ1-5; 8 nucleotides agree with TRBD1. Unmatched junction bases numbered 1, after V lost 2 bases and J lost 4 bases. CDR1 and CDR2 from the germline V gene are MNHNY and SVGAGI (reference sequence). The CDR3 has 14 residues. The CDR3 loop reads CASSYRQGNQPQHF. The CDR3 coding sequence is TGTGCCAGCAGTTACAGACAGGGGAATCAGCCCCAGCATTTT.

This rearrangement joins TRBV9 to TRBJ2-2; 10 positions match TRBD2. Germline V gives CDR1 SGDLS, CDR2 YYNGEE. This CDR3 is 16 amino acids long. The V segment lost 3 bases and the J segment 3 bases; nucleotides outside the gene matches: 5. The CDR3 here is CASSDSGRVHTGELFF. The CDR3 DNA reads as TGTGCCAGCAGCGACAGCGGGAGGGTACACACCGGGGAGCTGTTTTTT.

A single count supports this clone. The V call is TRBV4-2, the J call TRBJ2-7; 10 nucleotides agree with TRBD1. The CDR3 sequence is 15 residues long. V trimming: 4 bases; J trimming: 0 bases; junction bases outside the gene matches: 3. Germline lookup yields CDR1 LGHNA and CDR2 YNFKEQ. CDR3 residues: CASSRGQGGSYEQYF. In DNA form, the CDR3 reads TGTGCCAGCAGCCGAGGACAGGGGGGCTCCTACGAGCAGTACTTC.

This chain links TRBV12-2 with TRBJ2-7; the table gives TRBD2 as D, unverified against the DNA. TRBV12-2 is an annotated pseudogene. This CDR3 is 15 amino acids long. CDR3 amino acids: CASRPTSGSSYEQYF. The CDR3 bases are TGTGCAAGTCGACCGACTAGCGGAAGCTCCTACGAGCAGTACTTC.

The chain combines TRBV4-3 with TRBJ2-1; TRBD2 matches 7 bases. The CDR3 runs 16 residues. V lost 0 bases and J lost 2; bases outside the gene matches: 4. Germline values: CDR1 LGHNA, CDR2 YSLEER. The CDR3 coding sequence is TGCGCCAGCAGCCAAGACGCGGGGGTCCCCTACAATGAGCAGTTCTTC. It translates to CASSQDAGVPYNEQFF.